The text below deals with one T cell receptor beta chain. This clone was seen only once. No antigen is known for it. The record has no base qualities; no much larger clone is one base away. V and J are trimmed by 4 bases and 10 bases, and the gene matches miss 10 bases of the junction. CDR1 is given as MRHNA and CDR2 as SNTAGT, both from the germline V gene. Inclusive of the bounding cysteine and phenylalanine, the CDR3 is 15 residues long. Here the CDR3 DNA is all that survives: 45 bases in frame from base 1. These data are taken from a study of OX40 agonist ivuxolimab in advanced cancers. Background on the whole study: Ivuxolimab was an agonistic, fully human IgG2 monoclonal antibody directed against OX40 (CD134), a costimulatory receptor. A male proportion of roughly 80% and a mean age of approximately 62 years, ranging from about 23 to 90, were recorded for the dose-escalation cohort. Patients were allowed to have had prior anti-PD-1, anti-PD-L1 or anti-CTLA-4 therapy, and 40% to 45% of the dose-escalation patients had previously received checkpoint inhibitors. The paper describes the monotherapy dose-escalation part (N of about 52 patients) of the phase I trial of ivuxolimab. Peripheral TCRbeta sequencing was intended to test whether TCR sequence diversity was altered and clonal T-cell expansion was caused by ivuxolimab. Intravenous ivuxolimab was administered to patients every 2 weeks at six dose levels: 0.01, 0.1, 0.3, 1.5, 3 and 10 mg/kg. Of the roughly 52 dose-escalation patients, hepatocellular carcinoma was present in around 20, melanoma in roughly 15, renal cell carcinoma in 9 and head and neck cancer in 9. Partial responses occurred in three dose-escalation patients: two with cutaneous melanoma and one with hepatocellular carcinoma.

Summary of the overall study and its limitations: The antigen specificity of the peripheral T cells that underwent clonal expansion was not determined. In the 0.1-3.0 mg/kg groups, partial responders had among the lowest normalized peripheral clonal expansion, particularly in CD8+ T cells. Low levels of normalized T-cell clonal expansion were also shown by some nonresponding patients. After ivuxolimab, CD8+ T cells had more expanded clones than CD4+ T cells on average. Clonal expansion of both CD4+ and CD8+ blood T cells was observed from baseline to week 6 at doses 0.1 to 3.0 mg/kg.

To sequence the TCRbeta CDR3 region, genomic DNA was isolated from the sorted cells. The immunoSEQ Assay was used for sequencing of TCRbeta CDR3 regions. The immuneACCESS repertoire file appears here via TCRdb, limited to in-frame rearrangements. These files lack a portion of the clones; in checked studies, under half of the deficit traces to unresolved V genes, and the cause of the others is not known. The sample records over 40,000 clones, about 90% of which are singletons. Of the sample, more than 3% falls within the top ten clones. Patients with a history of autoimmune disease or receiving systemic immunosuppression were excluded from the trial. Peripheral blood for TCR sequencing was drawn from every dose cohort at baseline, at cycle 4 day 1 and at cycle 7 day 1. The samples were taken from a phase I, first-in-human, multicenter, open-label dose-escalation trial of ivuxolimab. Adults with locally advanced or metastatic melanoma, renal cell carcinoma, hepatocellular carcinoma or head and neck squamous cell carcinoma were enrolled in the trial. CD4+ and CD8+ T cells were sorted separately from peripheral blood before TCR sequencing.

This receptor was identified in an adult with an advanced solid tumor such as melanoma, head and neck, liver or kidney cancer. The sequencing here drew on CD4+ or CD8+ T cells sorted from blood, taken in a trial of the OX40 agonist ivuxolimab. This sequence uses TRBV6-4 and TRBJ1-6, with 7 central nucleotides matching TRBD1. CDR3 region: CASSARGGPGSPLHF. Read as DNA, the sequence is TGTGCCAGCAGTGCCAGGGGGGGCCCAGGATCACCCCTCCACTTT.